Below, 31 T cell receptor beta chains from the same sample are listed, as sequenced in a study of T cell repertoires in cytomegalovirus infection. TCRdb itself ran the reads through MiXCR, one entry per CDR3 protein. The data show about 260,000 distinct CDR3 sequences, with roughly an eighth seen just once and around 8.7% held by the top ten. Sequenced sample: PBMCs. The receptors shown here come from a human donor in good health (CMV status not recorded). Some clones in this sample may be carry-over from other donors' samples.

This clonotype has a count of ten or more. This sequence joins TRBV12-3 or TRBV12-4 and TRBJ2-7; the match to TRBD1 covers 7 bases. V lost 3 bases to trimming and J lost 3 bases; unmatched junction nucleotides: 5. The length of the CDR3 is 14 residues. Here the CDR3 reads CASSFQQGLYEQYF. DNA for the CDR3: TGTGCCAGCAGTTTTCAACAGGGGCTCTACGAGCAGTACTTC.

The chain is built from TRBV29-1 and TRBJ1-2, with 8 bases identical to TRBD1. This CDR3 is 14 amino acids long. V lost 2 bases, J lost 4 bases, and 6 bases stayed unmatched. Looked up from germline, CDR1 is SQVTM and CDR2 is ANQGSEA. The CDR3 loop is CSVELSGQVYGYTF. In DNA, the CDR3 is TGCAGCGTTGAATTATCGGGACAGGTCTATGGCTACACCTTC.

This clonotype was found many times. V and J are TRBV7-8 and TRBJ2-2; 9 nucleotides agree with TRBD1. V shed 2 bases, J shed 0 bases, and the junction held 13 bases outside the gene matches. This CDR3 comprises 20 residues. CDR1 is SGHVS and CDR2 is FQNEAQ in the germline V gene. CDR3 bases: TGTGCCAGCAGCTTACCCCGGGACAGGGCCCTCACCGCGAACACCGGGGAGCTGTTTTTT. It yields the protein CASSLPRDRALTANTGELFF.

CDR3 DNA: TGTGCCAGCAGCTTACGACTCCCTAGCCAGACAGATACGCAGTATTTT. This sequence encodes CASSLRLPSQTDTQYF. The chain combines TRBV7-9 with TRBJ2-3, with D tentatively TRBD2 (5 bases). The V gene lost 2 bases and the J gene lost 3 bases, with 15 bases spanning the gap. Germline CDR1 is SEHNR and CDR2 is FQNEAQ (reference sequence). The CDR3 is 16 amino acids.

This clonotype was counted ten times or more. J is TRBJ2-1 and V is TRBV7-6; a weak D match, TRBD1 (6 bases). V lost 0 bases and J lost 8, with 11 bases in between. The germline V gene has CDR1 SGHVS and CDR2 FNYEAQ. The CDR3 sequence is 14 residues long. The DNA for the CDR3 is TGTGCCAGCAGCTTAGCATTGACAGGTGATGAGCAGTTCTTC. Translated, it gives CASSLALTGDEQFF.

This clonotype was detected a few times. The V and J genes are TRBV5-4 and TRBJ2-7, with TRBD1 identical over 9 bases. Germline V CDR1 and CDR2: SGHNT, YYREEE (reference sequence). The CDR3 is 14 amino acids. The V and J ends lost 4 bases and 4 bases, in that order; junction bases with no gene match: 6. CDR3 nucleotide sequence: TGTGCCAGCAGCGACGGGACAGGGAGATACGAGCAGTACTTC. Translating it yields CASSDGTGRYEQYF.

The rearrangement links TRBV6-8 to TRBJ2-3, with D perhaps TRBD2 (6 bases). This CDR3 has 13 residues. Germline CDR1 MNHGY, CDR2 SAAAGT. V lost 9 bases and J lost 4, with 14 bases in between. Written as DNA, the CDR3 is TGTGCCAGTGCTAGCGTCTTTGCAGATACGCAGTATTTT. Protein: CASASVFADTQYF.

This clonotype was seen ten or more times. The chain joins TRBV7-9 to TRBJ2-3; the D gene is possibly TRBD1 (6 bases). CDR1 SEHNR and CDR2 FQNEAQ come from the germline V gene (reference sequence). The CDR3 covers 14 residues. V lost 8 bases, J lost 3 bases, and 15 bases lay in between. In nucleotides, the CDR3 is TGTGCCAGCTACATTAACAGGGAGACAGATACGCAGTATTTT. Residues: CASYINRETDTQYF.

This clonotype was observed a few times. The CDR3 here is CASSPGQPNYGYTF. CDR3 bases: TGTGCCAGCTCCCCGGGCCAGCCAAACTATGGCTACACCTTC. The chain links TRBV2 to TRBJ1-2; D gene uncertain. Trimming removed 8 bases at V and 2 bases at J, with 15 bases between. CDR1 and CDR2 (germline): SNHLY, FYNNEI. CDR3 size: 14 residues.

This clonotype has a count of ten or more. V and J are TRBV12-3 or TRBV12-4 and TRBJ1-3; TRBD1 might be the D (6 bases). Trimming removed 5 bases at V and 2 bases at J, with 10 bases between. The CDR3 runs 14 residues. The CDR3 loop is CASSLTGPGNTIYF. The CDR3 coding sequence is TGTGCCAGCAGTCTCACAGGGCCTGGAAACACCATATATTTT.

This sequence joins TRBV6-4 and TRBJ1-1; perhaps TRBD1 as D (6 bases). The V gene lost 2 bases and the J gene lost 5 bases, with 15 bases spanning the gap. The V gene's germline CDR1 is MRHNA and CDR2 SNTAGT. The CDR3 length is 15 residues. CDR3 DNA sequence: TGTGCCAGCAGTGACGCGGGGGCAGGGGTGACTGAAGCTTTCTTT. It translates to CASSDAGAGVTEAFF.

J is TRBJ2-2 and V is TRBV12-3 or TRBV12-4, with TRBD2 matching over 10 bases. V was clipped by 3 bases and J by 3 bases; unmatched bases: 7. This CDR3 has 17 amino acids. The CDR3 DNA sequence: TGTGCCAGCAGTTTGGCTAGCGGGAGATCGTACACCGGGGAGCTGTTTTTT. It codes for CASSLASGRSYTGELFF.

The rearrangement joins TRBV12-3 or TRBV12-4 to TRBJ1-4; 9 bases match TRBD1. CDR3 length: 17 residues. The trim removed 5 bases at V and 1 base at J, leaving 8 bases unmatched. The DNA of the CDR3 is TGTGCCAGCAGTCTGGGGACAGGGACCCTAACTAATGAAAAACTGTTTTTT. Amino acid sequence: CASSLGTGTLTNEKLFF.

This clonotype showed up many times. The V call is TRBV7-8, the J call TRBJ2-1, with D unresolved. CDR1 SGHVS and CDR2 FQNEAQ come from the germline V gene. V gave up 5 bases and J gave up 0 bases, with 5 bases separating them. This CDR3 region has 13 residues. CDR3 residues: CASSTFSYNEQFF. CDR3 nucleotide sequence: TGTGCCAGCAGCACCTTCTCCTACAATGAGCAGTTCTTC.

The genes are TRBV29-1 and TRBJ2-4; maybe TRBD1 (5 bases). V lost 7 bases to trimming and J lost 0 bases, with 16 bases between them. This CDR3 has 15 residues. The germline V gene encodes CDR1 SQVTM and CDR2 ANQGSEA. The CDR3 sequence: CSAADNLLAKNIQYF. The CDR3 nucleotides are TGCAGCGCCGCGGACAACCTCTTAGCCAAAAACATTCAGTACTTC. Full variable domain (remainder filled in from reference TRBV29-1 and TRBJ2-4): SAVISQKPSRDICQRGTSLTIQCQVDSQVTMMFWYRQQPGQSLTLIATANQGSEATYESGFVIDKFPISRPNLTFSTLTVSNMSPEDSSIYLCSAADNLLAKNIQYFGAGTRLSVL.

This clonotype has a count of ten or more. Here the CDR3 reads CASSLGLAGVEQFF. Written as DNA, the CDR3 is TGTGCCAGCAGTTTGGGACTAGCTGGGGTGGAGCAGTTCTTC. The rearrangement joins TRBV28 to TRBJ2-1, with 9 nucleotides matching TRBD2. Unmatched junction bases numbered 7, after V lost 3 bases and J lost 10 bases. The germline V gene encodes CDR1 MDHEN and CDR2 SYDVKM. This CDR3 is built from 14 residues.

This clonotype has a count of ten or more. The chain couples TRBV7-2 to TRBJ2-7, with a tentative D call TRBD1 (6 bases). There are 13 residues in the CDR3. The germline V and J ends were trimmed by 3 bases and 7 bases, with 13 bases remaining between them. Germline values: CDR1 SGHTA, CDR2 FQGNSA. The CDR3 bases are TGTGCCAGCAGCTTGAACAGGGCGCGAGAGCAGTACTTC. Translation: CASSLNRAREQYF.

This clonotype appeared many times. CDR3 in amino acids: CASSSPSDSYEQYF. The CDR3 DNA reads as TGTGCCAGCAGTTCCCCTAGCGACTCCTACGAGCAGTACTTC. This chain joins TRBV7-9 and TRBJ2-7; a weak D match, TRBD2 (6 bases). The CDR3 length is 14 residues. Deletions cut 6 bases from V and 0 bases from J, with 12 bases between. The germline CDR1 and CDR2 sequences are SEHNR and FQNEAQ (reference sequence).

This clonotype was seen repeatedly, ten times or more. The gene calls are TRBV4-2 and TRBJ2-3; D gene ambiguous. The CDR3 totals 13 residues. Trimming left V 4 bases short and J 2 bases short, with 7 bases between. Germline-derived CDR1 and CDR2 are LGHNA and YNFKEQ. CDR3 protein: CASSLDPTDTQYF. The CDR3 DNA reads as TGTGCCAGCAGCCTAGACCCCACAGATACGCAGTATTTT.

This chain joins TRBV28 and TRBJ1-6, with D possibly being TRBD1 (5 bases). The CDR3 sequence is 15 residues long. Germline assignment: CDR1 MDHEN and CDR2 SYDVKM. The V and J ends lost 11 bases and 10 bases respectively, with 24 bases between them. CDR3 DNA sequence: TGTGCCGGCACCCCCGGAACACCCGGGGGGTCACCCCTCCACTTT. It translates to CAGTPGTPGGSPLHF.

The chain is built from TRBV4-1 and TRBJ2-7; TRBD2 might be the D (6 bases). Germline V gives CDR1 MGHRA, CDR2 YSYEKL. V lost 0 bases and J 6 bases, leaving 15 bases between the germline ends. The CDR3 sequence is 15 residues long. The CDR3 nucleotides are TGCGCCAGCAGCCAAGATCTGGGACTGGACCCCGAGCAGTACTTC. It encodes CASSQDLGLDPEQYF.

This clonotype has a count of ten or more. The chain recombines TRBV4-1 with TRBJ1-2, with D tentatively TRBD1 (6 bases). Germline V lookup: CDR1 MGHRA, CDR2 YSYEKL. V was clipped by 1 base and J by 7 bases, with 19 bases between them. This CDR3 spans 16 amino acids. CDR3: CASSQAHQGLGGGYTF. CDR3 DNA sequence: TGCGCCAGCAGCCAAGCTCATCAGGGGCTAGGAGGTGGCTACACCTTC.

This clonotype was picked up a small number of times. The V gene is TRBV5-1, the J gene TRBJ2-5; D unclear. The CDR3 is 13 amino acids. In germline, CDR1 is SGHRS, CDR2 YFSETQ. The V gene lost 4 bases and the J gene lost 5 bases, with 12 bases spanning the gap. In DNA form, the CDR3 reads TGCGCCAGCAGCCTCCCGCTAGGGGAGACCCAGTACTTC. Its protein product is CASSLPLGETQYF.

This chain joins TRBV27 and TRBJ1-1; 7 bases agree with TRBD1. CDR3 length equals 12 residues. Germline CDR1 and CDR2: MNHEY and SMNVEV (reference sequence). V gave up 6 bases and J gave up 3 bases; unmatched junction bases: 1. In DNA, the CDR3 is TGTGCCAGCAGCGGGACAGACACTGAAGCTTTCTTT. It specifies CASSGTDTEAFF.

In this sample, this clonotype turned up once. The chain links TRBV29-1 to TRBJ1-2; 7 bases match TRBD1. CDR3 length equals 12 residues. V dropped 6 bases and J dropped 5; count of bases not matched to a gene: 6. Germline V gene sequence: CDR1 SQVTM, CDR2 ANQGSEA. CDR3 sequence reads: CSVSGTVYGYTF. The DNA of the CDR3 is TGCAGCGTGTCCGGGACAGTATATGGCTACACCTTC.

This clonotype showed up many times. The rearrangement links TRBV6-2 or TRBV6-3 to TRBJ2-1; TRBD2 matches 8 bases. V was pared by 7 bases and J by 6 bases, with 8 bases of the junction left unmatched. This CDR3 is built from 14 residues. Per the germline V gene, CDR1 is MNHEY and CDR2 is SVGEGT. The chain's CDR3 is CASKGTRGSNEQFF. For the CDR3, the DNA is TGTGCCAGCAAGGGGACTAGGGGCTCCAATGAGCAGTTCTTC.

This clonotype was counted a few times. This chain links TRBV5-4 with TRBJ2-3; 7 bases are shared with TRBD1. CDR1 and CDR2 (germline): SGHNT, YYREEE (reference sequence). Germline trimming cut 4 bases from V and 9 bases from J; bases unmatched to any gene: 8. CDR3 size: 13 residues. This chain's CDR3 is CASSGDRFLTQYF. DNA of the CDR3: TGTGCCAGCAGCGGGGACAGATTTCTCACGCAGTATTTT.

In its sample, this clonotype was seen many times. The chain joins TRBV6-5 to TRBJ2-1, with 9 bases aligning to TRBD2. The V and J ends lost 0 bases and 8 bases, in that order; junction bases with no gene match: 5. This CDR3 has 15 residues. The germline V gene encodes CDR1 MNHEY and CDR2 SVGAGI. CDR3 sequence (DNA): TGTGCCAGCAGTTACTCGGCGGGGGGGTGGGATGAGCAGTTCTTC. Translation: CASSYSAGGWDEQFF.

V usage is TRBV5-5 and J usage is TRBJ2-7; D unclear. The ends were cut back, 3 bases at V and 0 bases at J, with 19 bases in the middle. This CDR3 is 17 amino acids long. Germline loops: CDR1 SGHKS, CDR2 YYEKEE (reference sequence). The CDR3, as DNA: TGTGCCAGCAGCTATGGTACGCGAGCTCGTAGCTCCTACGAGCAGTACTTC. Translation gives CASSYGTRARSSYEQYF.

The CDR3 is CASSLELNYGYTF. DNA for the CDR3: TGTGCCAGCAGCTTAGAGCTTAACTATGGCTACACCTTC. The rearrangement uses TRBV7-9 and TRBJ1-2; the D is unclear. CDR1 and CDR2 (germline): SEHNR, FQNEAQ (reference sequence). V gave up 1 base and J gave up 1 base, with 4 bases separating them. The CDR3 length is 13 residues.

A few counts support this clonotype. In DNA, the CDR3 is TGCAGCGTTGAGCCTGCTGCTAACTATGGCTACACCTTC. This gives the protein CSVEPAANYGYTF. The chain uses TRBV29-1 and TRBJ1-2, with no clear D. The germline V gene encodes CDR1 SQVTM and CDR2 ANQGSEA. The CDR3 covers 13 residues. The ends were cut back, 3 bases at V and 0 bases at J, with 8 bases in the middle.